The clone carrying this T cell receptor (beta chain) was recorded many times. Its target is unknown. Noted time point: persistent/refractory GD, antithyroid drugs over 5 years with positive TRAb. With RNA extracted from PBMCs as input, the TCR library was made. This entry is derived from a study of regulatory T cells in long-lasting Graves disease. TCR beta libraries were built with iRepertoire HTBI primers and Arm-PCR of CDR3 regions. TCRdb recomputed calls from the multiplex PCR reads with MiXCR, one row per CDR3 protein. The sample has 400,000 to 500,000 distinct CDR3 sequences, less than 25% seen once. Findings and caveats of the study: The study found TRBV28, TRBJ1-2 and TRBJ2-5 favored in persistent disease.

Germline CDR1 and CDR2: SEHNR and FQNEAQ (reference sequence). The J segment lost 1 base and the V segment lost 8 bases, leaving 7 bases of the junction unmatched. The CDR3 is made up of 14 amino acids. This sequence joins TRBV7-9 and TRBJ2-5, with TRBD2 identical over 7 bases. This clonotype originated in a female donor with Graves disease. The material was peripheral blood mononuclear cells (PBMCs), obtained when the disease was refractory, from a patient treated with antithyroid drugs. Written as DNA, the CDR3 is TGTGCCAGCGTTTTAGCGGGCCTCCAAGAGACCCAGTACTTC. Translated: CASVLAGLQETQYF. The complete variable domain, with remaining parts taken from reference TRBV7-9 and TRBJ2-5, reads DTGVSQNPRHKITKRGQNVTFRCDPISEHNRLYWYRQTLGQGPEFLTYFQNEAQLEKSRLLSDRFSAERPKGSFSTLEIQRTEQGDSAMYLCASVLAGLQETQYFGPGTRLLVL.